This TCR beta chain was observed in a study of OX40 agonist ivuxolimab in advanced cancers. The V gene's germline CDR1 is MNHEY and CDR2 SVGAGI. The CDR3 is 15 residues long. Losses at the gene ends were 6 bases for V and 3 bases for J; bases not matched to a gene: 6. The method was immunoSEQ multiplex PCR; TCRdb's version includes in-frame clones alone and lacks a portion of them. The sample holds about 77,000 clones; roughly 86% are singletons and the top ten take approximately 2.3%. This chain uses TRBV6-5 with TRBJ1-5, with 9 bases lining up with TRBD1. The source material was CD4+ or CD8+ T cells sorted from blood, sampled in a trial of the OX40 agonist ivuxolimab. The TCR was taken from an adult with an advanced solid tumor such as melanoma, head and neck, liver or kidney cancer. DNA of the CDR3: TGTGCCAGCAGCCTAACAGGGGGCAACAATCAGCCCCAGCATTTT. Protein sequence: CASSLTGGNNQPQHF.